Following are 14 T cell receptor beta chains from one sample sequenced in a study of CD4 T cells in relation to SARS-CoV-2 and coronaviruses. CD4+ T cells from unexposed donors were obtained before the COVID-19 pandemic (2011-2018). Using immunoSEQ multiplex PCR, the repertoire was profiled, and TCRdb retains in-frame clones only, with some absent. The profile covers around 69,000 clones, with approximately 94% appearing a single time and 0.14% taken by the ten largest. Sequencing used naive CD4+ T cells from PBMCs. Specified subset: naive CD4+ T cells isolated by negative enrichment. These receptors all come from a human donor in good health.

A single count supports this clone. The chain recombines TRBV10-2 with TRBJ2-4; D is ambiguous. The CDR3 is made up of 14 amino acids. The germline gives CDR1 WSHSY, CDR2 SAAADI. Trimming took off 2 bases at V and 9 bases at J, with 14 bases between the two ends. In DNA form, the CDR3 reads TGCGCCAGCAGTGAGACATCCCGCGAGACCATTCAGTACTTC. It codes for CASSETSRETIQYF.

The CDR3 loop is CASRTGGLRNNEQFF. CDR3 DNA: TGTGCCAGCAGGACCGGGGGCCTACGAAACAATGAGCAGTTCTTC. This chain uses TRBV6-5 with TRBJ2-1; D tentatively reads TRBD1 or TRBD2 (6 bases each). CDR1 and CDR2 (germline): MNHEY, SVGAGI. V was trimmed by 6 bases and J by 5 bases, leaving 17 bases between them. The CDR3 consists of 15 residues.

The CDR3 DNA is TGTGCCAGCAAGGGATCCATAGAGGACACTGAAGCTTTCTTT. It is translated as CASKGSIEDTEAFF. The rearrangement uses TRBV7-9 and TRBJ1-1; D uncertain. The CDR3 spans 14 residues. CDR1 and CDR2 from the germline V gene are SEHNR and FQNEAQ (reference sequence). V was clipped by 7 bases and J by 3 bases, with 15 bases between them.

V gene TRBV10-1 combines with J gene TRBJ1-1; a weak D match, TRBD1 (5 bases). The CDR3 spans 15 residues. Deletions cut 0 bases from V and 3 bases from J, with 11 bases between. Germline assignment: CDR1 WNHNN and CDR2 SYGVQD (reference sequence). DNA for the CDR3: TGCGCCAGCAGTGAGTCCACGGGGCCGGACACTGAAGCTTTCTTT. Translation: CASSESTGPDTEAFF.

The chain joins TRBV4-2 to TRBJ2-1; the match to TRBD1 covers 7 bases. There are 16 residues in the CDR3. Germline CDR1 and CDR2: LGHNA and YNFKEQ. The J segment lost 9 bases and the V segment lost 0 bases, leaving 11 bases of the junction unmatched. The CDR3 nucleotides are TGTGCCAGCAGCCAAGATAAGGGGGCGGGTTCATCTGAGCAGTTCTTC. Protein: CASSQDKGAGSSEQFF.

The gene calls are TRBV28 and TRBJ2-7; the match to TRBD1 covers 7 bases. Germline CDR1 MDHEN, CDR2 SYDVKM. V dropped 5 bases and J dropped 6; count of bases not matched to a gene: 7. This CDR3 is built from 13 residues. DNA for the CDR3: TGTGCCAGCAGTGACAGGGTCCCTTCCGAGCAGTACTTC. Translated: CASSDRVPSEQYF.

The chain is built from TRBV2 and TRBJ2-5; TRBD1 agrees at 9 bases. The CDR3 sequence is 16 residues long. Losses at the gene ends were 7 bases for V and 5 bases for J; bases not matched to a gene: 14. Germline V gene lookup returns CDR1 SNHLY and CDR2 FYNNEI. The CDR3 sequence is CASNIRGTGRRETQYF. The CDR3 DNA reads as TGTGCCAGCAACATACGCGGGACAGGGCGAAGGGAGACCCAGTACTTC. Full variable domain (missing parts from reference TRBV2 and TRBJ2-5): EPEVTQTPSHQVTQMGQEVILRCVPISNHLYFYWYRQILGQKVEFLVSFYNNEISEKSEIFDDQFSVERPDGSNFTLKIRSTKLEDSAMYFCASNIRGTGRRETQYFGPGTRLLVL.

The chain recombines TRBV30 with TRBJ2-1; maybe TRBD2 (6 bases). The CDR3 has 15 amino acids. Germline V gene lookup returns CDR1 GTSNPN and CDR2 SVGIG (reference sequence). The V end lost 4 bases, the J end lost 0 bases, and 13 bases lay between the germline ends. CDR3: CAWTRDSSSYNEQFF. The CDR3, as DNA: TGTGCCTGGACCCGGGACTCGAGCTCCTACAATGAGCAGTTCTTC.

The CDR3 region is CASSFGTGGNEKLFF. The CDR3 nucleotides are TGTGCCAGCAGTTTTGGGACAGGGGGTAATGAAAAACTGTTTTTT. The V gene is TRBV6-5, the J gene TRBJ1-4; 11 nucleotides agree with TRBD1. J lost 4 bases, V lost 4 bases, and 2 bases had no gene match. The CDR3 sequence is 15 residues long. Looked up from germline, CDR1 is MNHEY and CDR2 is SVGAGI.

The V call is TRBV28, the J call TRBJ1-4, with no clear D. The V and J ends lost 3 bases and 1 base respectively, with 9 bases between them. Per germline, CDR1 MDHEN and CDR2 SYDVKM. The CDR3 has 15 amino acids. CDR3 loop: CASSFRSGTNEKLFF. Here the CDR3 DNA reads TGTGCCAGCAGTTTTAGATCTGGAACTAATGAAAAACTGTTTTTT.

This clone was found once. This chain uses TRBV10-2 with TRBJ2-2, with 15 nucleotides matching TRBD2. Germline V gives CDR1 WSHSY, CDR2 SAAADI. This CDR3 is 20 amino acids long. V trimming: 8 bases; J trimming: 2 bases; junction bases outside the gene matches: 15. CDR3 amino acids: CASCPRTSGRARGNTGELFF. CDR3 bases: TGCGCCAGCTGCCCCCGGACTAGCGGGAGGGCTAGGGGAAACACCGGGGAGCTGTTTTTT.

The rearrangement links TRBV5-1 to TRBJ2-1; no reliable D call. The V end lost 4 bases, the J end lost 0 bases, and 20 bases lay between the germline ends. CDR1 and CDR2 from the germline V gene are SGHRS and YFSETQ. The CDR3 sequence is 18 residues long. The CDR3 sequence: CASSPNGWISSSYNEQFF. In DNA, the CDR3 is TGCGCCAGCAGCCCCAACGGCTGGATTTCAAGCTCCTACAATGAGCAGTTCTTC.

The V and J genes are TRBV18 and TRBJ2-2, with 9 bases aligning to TRBD1. Unmatched junction bases numbered 12, after V lost 3 bases and J lost 1 base. Germline V gives CDR1 KGHSH, CDR2 LQKENI. This CDR3 spans 19 amino acids. The CDR3 here is CASSPQGLSGQGNTGELFF. The DNA for the CDR3 is TGTGCCAGCTCACCGCAGGGGCTATCGGGACAGGGGAACACCGGGGAGCTGTTTTTT.

V usage is TRBV13 and J usage is TRBJ1-2; the D is unclear. The germline CDR1 and CDR2 sequences are PRHDT and FYEKMQ (reference sequence). CDR3 size: 13 residues. V lost 5 bases and J lost 4, with 11 bases in between. The CDR3 reads CASSRSPPYGYTF. CDR3 nucleotide sequence: TGTGCCAGCAGCCGCAGCCCGCCCTATGGCTACACCTTC.